One sample yielded the 28 T cell receptor beta chains listed below, sequenced in a study of T cell clusters in autoimmune cytopenias. TRB was amplified by touch-down multiplex PCR, primer pools A and B combined. TCRdb reanalyzed the multiplex PCR reads, giving one entry per CDR3 protein sequence and no DNA. The sample table includes 12,000 or so distinct CDR3 sequences. Each sample's input was around 250 ng genomic DNA, approximately 37,500 genome equivalents. Material for sequencing was peripheral blood. The receptors shown here come from a human donor with an autoimmune cytopenia or autoimmune hepatitis (not recorded which).

This chain joins TRBV19 and TRBJ1-6. In germline, CDR1 is LNHDA, CDR2 SQIVND (reference sequence). The CDR3 has 14 residues. The CDR3 protein is CASSIDRLNSPLHF.

By frequency, this clonotype is medium-sized. This CDR3 is CAWRMGLAGETQYF. The chain is built from TRBV30 and TRBJ2-5; TCRdb designates TRBD2, a call that cannot be tested without DNA. The CDR3 totals 14 residues. Per the germline V gene, CDR1 is GTSNPN and CDR2 is SVGIG (reference sequence).

The J gene is TRBJ2-3, the V gene TRBV19; without DNA, the TCRdb call of TRBD1 cannot be checked. The CDR3 consists of 16 residues. Germline CDR1 reads LNHDA; CDR2 reads SQIVND (reference sequence). The CDR3 region is CASKQEYVDSTDTQYF.

The chain is built from TRBV12-3 or TRBV12-4 and TRBJ2-3. The CDR3 is 12 residues long. The chain's CDR3 is CASSFLTDTQYF.

The rearrangement uses TRBV6-1 and TRBJ1-2; the TCRdb D gene call, TRBD1, has no DNA to confirm it. There are 13 residues in the CDR3. Germline lookup yields CDR1 MNHNS and CDR2 SASEGT. The chain's CDR3 is CASRTVANYGYTF.

The chain couples TRBV6-5 to TRBJ2-1; TCRdb's D call of TRBD1 is untestable without DNA. There are 14 residues in the CDR3. Germline CDR1 reads MNHEY; CDR2 reads SVGAGI. CDR3 loop: CASRPRPDSNEQFF.

Judged by frequency, this clonotype is medium-sized. The genes are TRBV19 and TRBJ2-6. The CDR3 totals 14 residues. CDR1 is LNHDA, CDR2 SQIVND, per germline (reference sequence). CDR3 loop: CASSRSTGANVLTF.

The V call is TRBV30, the J call TRBJ2-3; TCRdb outputs TRBD1, but without DNA this stays unchecked. The CDR3 has 16 residues. Germline assignment: CDR1 GTSNPN and CDR2 SVGIG (reference sequence). The CDR3 spells CAWSNDGTSSRDTQYF.

This clonotype is medium-sized by frequency. The chain links TRBV29-1 to TRBJ2-1; the TCRdb call, TRBD2, lacks DNA for checking. The germline V gene encodes CDR1 SQVTM and CDR2 ANQGSEA. The CDR3 contains 15 residues. The chain's CDR3 is CSVENPSGAYNEQFF.

By frequency, this clonotype is medium-sized (0.01 to 0.1%). The genes are TRBV29-1 and TRBJ2-5. The CDR3 contains 14 residues. The germline V gene encodes CDR1 SQVTM and CDR2 ANQGSEA. CDR3 sequence: CSVEDLRVKETQYF.

CDR3 protein: CATKRPGRETQYF. This sequence joins TRBV15 and TRBJ2-5; TCRdb reports TRBD2, a call that lacks DNA to check it against. This CDR3 comprises 13 residues. In germline, CDR1 is LNHNV, CDR2 YYDKDF (reference sequence).

The gene calls are TRBV6-5 and TRBJ2-1; the D call of TRBD2 rests on TCRdb alone, since no DNA is present to check it. This CDR3 has 17 amino acids. CDR1 MNHEY and CDR2 SVGAGI come from the germline V gene. Here the CDR3 reads CASSRQRLAGSYNEQFF.

Judged by frequency, this clonotype is medium-sized. The chain recombines TRBV19 with TRBJ2-3; TCRdb's D call of TRBD2 is untestable without DNA. Germline values: CDR1 LNHDA, CDR2 SQIVND (reference sequence). The CDR3 sequence is 15 residues long. The CDR3: CASTRRGMSTDTQYF.

The gene calls are TRBV29-1 and TRBJ1-2. This CDR3 region has 14 residues. Per the germline V gene, CDR1 is SQVTM and CDR2 is ANQGSEA. The CDR3 here is CSVEGGPSGNGYTF.

J is TRBJ1-5 and V is TRBV6-2 or TRBV6-3; TCRdb designates TRBD1, a call that cannot be tested without DNA. The CDR3 loop spans 17 amino acids. The V gene's germline CDR1 is MNHEY and CDR2 SVGEGT. The CDR3 spells CASSLRTGRYPNQPQHF.

The chain employs TRBV11-1 and TRBJ1-3; the TCRdb call, TRBD1, lacks DNA for checking. Germline values: CDR1 SGHAT, CDR2 FQDESV (reference sequence). The CDR3 contains 15 residues. CDR3 in amino acids: CASSYDGGDGNTIYF.

The genes are TRBV5-5 and TRBJ1-1. This CDR3 spans 13 amino acids. From germline, CDR1 is SGHKS and CDR2 YYEKEE (reference sequence). CDR3 loop: CASSLLMNTEAFF.

The chain is built from TRBV7-2 and TRBJ2-2; TCRdb indicates TRBD1, and absent DNA this call remains unverified. There are 13 residues in the CDR3. Germline V gives CDR1 SGHTA, CDR2 FQGNSA. The CDR3 region is CASRSPGPLKLFF.

This clonotype is labeled medium-sized (0.01 to 0.1%) based on frequency. This rearrangement joins TRBV29-1 to TRBJ2-3; the TCRdb D gene call, TRBD2, has no DNA to confirm it. Per the germline V gene, CDR1 is SQVTM and CDR2 is ANQGSEA. CDR3 length: 14 amino acids. CDR3 loop: CSVEEGRNTDTQYF.

The chain carries TRBV6-5 and TRBJ2-5; TCRdb outputs TRBD2, but without DNA this stays unchecked. The V gene's germline CDR1 is MNHEY and CDR2 SVGAGI. The CDR3 runs 18 residues. CDR3 residues: CASSEVHRLAGGSKTQYF.

Considering frequency, this clonotype is medium-sized. The chain carries TRBV19 and TRBJ2-3; TCRdb's D gene call, TRBD1, goes unchecked for lack of DNA. This CDR3 has 15 amino acids. Per the germline V gene, CDR1 is LNHDA and CDR2 is SQIVND (reference sequence). This CDR3 is CASSIGGARTDTQYF.

This sequence joins TRBV5-1 and TRBJ2-2; TCRdb names TRBD2, which stays unverified in the absence of DNA. This CDR3 is 17 amino acids long. Germline CDR1 reads SGHRS; CDR2 reads YFSETQ. CDR3 protein: CASSLKGQRANTGELFF.

This chain joins TRBV19 and TRBJ1-1; with no DNA, the TCRdb D assignment of TRBD1 cannot be verified. Germline-derived CDR1 and CDR2 are LNHDA and SQIVND (reference sequence). This CDR3 spans 15 amino acids. CDR3 amino acids: CASSWGTDLNTEAFF.

The chain combines TRBV19 with TRBJ2-7; the D call of TRBD2 rests on TCRdb alone, since no DNA is present to check it. The germline CDR1 and CDR2 sequences are LNHDA and SQIVND (reference sequence). The CDR3 is 14 residues long. The CDR3 loop reads CASRASGRSYEQYF.

This rearrangement joins TRBV6-2 or TRBV6-3 to TRBJ2-5. There are 15 residues in the CDR3. The germline CDR1 and CDR2 sequences are MNHEY and SVGEGT. This CDR3 reads CASTQLGLTQETQYF.

The rearrangement links TRBV6-4 to TRBJ2-1; lacking DNA, the TRBD2 call made by TCRdb goes unchecked. Germline V lookup: CDR1 MRHNA, CDR2 SNTAGT. The CDR3 length is 14 residues. The CDR3 region is CASSRQGRNNEQFF.

Measured by frequency, this clonotype is medium-sized. V usage is TRBV6-5 and J usage is TRBJ2-2; the TCRdb D gene call, TRBD2, has no DNA to confirm it. CDR1 and CDR2 (germline): MNHEY, SVGAGI. The length of the CDR3 is 12 residues. CDR3 loop: CASSGPDGELFF.

This rearrangement joins TRBV7-9 to TRBJ2-2. Germline values: CDR1 SEHNR, CDR2 FQNEAQ (reference sequence). The length of the CDR3 is 15 residues. CDR3: CASSSPFGNTGELFF.